The present entry profiles one T cell receptor (beta chain) with its context. The record originates from a study of blood T cell repertoires in COVID-19. Clones were read by immunoSEQ multiplex PCR, and TCRdb kept only the in-frame ones, dropping some. The sample consists of approximately 82,000 clones, around four fifths of them appearing once. Per the germline V gene, CDR1 is SEHNR and CDR2 is FQNEAQ (reference sequence). Trimming removed 5 bases at V and 0 bases at J, with 14 bases between. This CDR3 has 16 amino acids. What was sequenced was peripheral blood. The clonotype comes from a woman aged 70-85 years with active or convalescent COVID-19. The V gene is TRBV7-9, the J gene TRBJ1-3; no reliable D call. CDR3 loop: CASSRPRTDSGNTIYF. CDR3 DNA sequence: TGTGCCAGCAGCCGACCCCGGACTGACTCTGGAAACACCATATATTTT.